This paragraph reports one T cell receptor (beta chain). Its antigen is currently unknown. The data stem from a study of long-term antiretroviral therapy in people with HIV. Notes on the study in general: Clonal populations expanded prior to ART predominated within the repertoire at all time points.

CDR3 length: 16 amino acids. Per the germline V gene, CDR1 is KGHSH and CDR2 is LQKENI. The V and J ends lost 2 bases and 0 bases, in that order; junction bases with no gene match: 3. Samples were assayed with immunoSEQ v3.0 at survey level. Sequencing was performed with immunoSEQ multiplex PCR; in TCRdb, only in-frame clones are kept and a portion is missing. Among 20,000 to 25,000 clones, 80% to 90% were seen once, and the ten largest hold 6.5% to 10%. This material consisted of unsorted PBMCs, taken 0.2 years before starting antiretroviral therapy. The TCR originated in a man between 18 and 35 years old with HIV. J is TRBJ2-1 and V is TRBV18; 8 nucleotides match TRBD2. This CDR3 is CASSPAGTSSYNEQFF. CDR3 in DNA: TGTGCCAGCTCACCAGCAGGGACTAGCTCCTACAATGAGCAGTTCTTC.